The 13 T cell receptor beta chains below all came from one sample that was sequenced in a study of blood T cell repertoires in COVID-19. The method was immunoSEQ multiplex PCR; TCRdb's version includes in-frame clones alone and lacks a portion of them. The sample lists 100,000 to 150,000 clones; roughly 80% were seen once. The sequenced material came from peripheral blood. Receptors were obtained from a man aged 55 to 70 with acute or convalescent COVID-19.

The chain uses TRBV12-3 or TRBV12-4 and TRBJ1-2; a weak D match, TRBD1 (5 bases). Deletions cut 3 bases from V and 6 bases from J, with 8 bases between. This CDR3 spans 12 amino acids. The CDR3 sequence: CASSFIGDGYTF. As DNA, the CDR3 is TGTGCCAGCAGTTTTATAGGGGATGGCTACACCTTC.

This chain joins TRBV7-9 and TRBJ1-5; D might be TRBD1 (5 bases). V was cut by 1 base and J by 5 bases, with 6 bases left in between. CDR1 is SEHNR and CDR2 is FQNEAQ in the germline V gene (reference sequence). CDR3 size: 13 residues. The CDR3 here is CASSLEGDQPQHF. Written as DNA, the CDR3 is TGTGCCAGCAGCTTAGAAGGGGATCAGCCCCAGCATTTT.

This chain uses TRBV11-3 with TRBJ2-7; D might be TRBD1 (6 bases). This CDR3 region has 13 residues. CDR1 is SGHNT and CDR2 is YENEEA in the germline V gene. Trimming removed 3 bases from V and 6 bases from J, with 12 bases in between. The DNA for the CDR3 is TGTGCCAGCAGCTTTCTGGGGGCAGCCGAGCAGTACTTC. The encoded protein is CASSFLGAAEQYF.

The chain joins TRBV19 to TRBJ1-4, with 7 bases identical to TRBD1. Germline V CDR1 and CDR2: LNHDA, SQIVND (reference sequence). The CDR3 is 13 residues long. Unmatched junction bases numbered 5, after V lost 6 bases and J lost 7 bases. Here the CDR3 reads CASRKTGVEKLFF. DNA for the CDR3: TGTGCCAGTAGGAAAACAGGGGTTGAAAAACTGTTTTTT.

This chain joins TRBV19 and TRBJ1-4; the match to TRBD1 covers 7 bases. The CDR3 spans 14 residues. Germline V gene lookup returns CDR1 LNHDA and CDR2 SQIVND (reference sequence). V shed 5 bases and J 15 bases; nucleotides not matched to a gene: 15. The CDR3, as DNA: TGTGCCAGTAGTCGCCAGGGGGAAGGGAAACTGATGTTTTTT. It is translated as CASSRQGEGKLMFF.

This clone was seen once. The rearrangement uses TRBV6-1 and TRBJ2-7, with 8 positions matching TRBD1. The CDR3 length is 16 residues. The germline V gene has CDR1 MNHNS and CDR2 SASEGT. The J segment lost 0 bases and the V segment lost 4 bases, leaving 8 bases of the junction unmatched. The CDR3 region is CASSGRGQLSSYEQYF. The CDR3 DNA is TGTGCCAGCAGTGGCAGGGGGCAACTCTCCTCCTACGAGCAGTACTTC.

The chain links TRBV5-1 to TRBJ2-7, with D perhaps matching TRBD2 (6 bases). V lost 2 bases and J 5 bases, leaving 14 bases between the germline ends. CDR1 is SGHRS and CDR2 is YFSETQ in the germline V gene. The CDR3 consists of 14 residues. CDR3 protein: CASSFDLGSNEQYF. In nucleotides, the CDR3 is TGCGCCAGCAGCTTTGACCTCGGGAGCAACGAGCAGTACTTC.

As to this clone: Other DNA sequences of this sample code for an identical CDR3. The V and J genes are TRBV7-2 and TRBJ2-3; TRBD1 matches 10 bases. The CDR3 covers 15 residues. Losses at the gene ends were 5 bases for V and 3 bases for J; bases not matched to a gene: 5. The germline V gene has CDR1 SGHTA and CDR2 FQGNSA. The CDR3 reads CASSPDRGLTDTQYF. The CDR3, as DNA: TGTGCCAGCAGCCCCGACAGGGGGCTAACAGATACGCAGTATTTT.

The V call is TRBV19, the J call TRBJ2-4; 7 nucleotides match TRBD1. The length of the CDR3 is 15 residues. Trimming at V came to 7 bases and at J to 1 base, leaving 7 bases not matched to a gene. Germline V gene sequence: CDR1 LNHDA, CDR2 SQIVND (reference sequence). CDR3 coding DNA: TGTGCCAGTACCCTAACAGGGGCGGCCAAAAACATTCAGTACTTC. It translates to CASTLTGAAKNIQYF. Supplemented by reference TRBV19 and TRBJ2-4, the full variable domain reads DGGITQSPKYLFRKEGQNVTLSCEQNLNHDAMYWYRQDPGQGLRLIYYSQIVNDFQKGDIAEGYSVSREKKESFPLTVTSAQKNPTAFYLCASTLTGAAKNIQYFGAGTRLSVL.

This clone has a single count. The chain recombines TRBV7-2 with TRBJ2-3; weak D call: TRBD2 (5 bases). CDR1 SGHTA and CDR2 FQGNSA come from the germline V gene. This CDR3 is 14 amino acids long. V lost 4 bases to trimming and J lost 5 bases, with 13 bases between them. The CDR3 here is CASSSAAGRDTQYF. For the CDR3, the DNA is TGTGCCAGCAGCTCCGCCGCGGGTCGAGATACGCAGTATTTT.

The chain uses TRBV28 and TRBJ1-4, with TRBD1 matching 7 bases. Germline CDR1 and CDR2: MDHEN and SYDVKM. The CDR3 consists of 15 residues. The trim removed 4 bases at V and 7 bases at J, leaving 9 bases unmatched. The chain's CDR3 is CASSSPTGAGEKLFF. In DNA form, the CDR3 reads TGTGCCAGCAGTTCGCCAACAGGGGCTGGTGAAAAACTGTTTTTT.

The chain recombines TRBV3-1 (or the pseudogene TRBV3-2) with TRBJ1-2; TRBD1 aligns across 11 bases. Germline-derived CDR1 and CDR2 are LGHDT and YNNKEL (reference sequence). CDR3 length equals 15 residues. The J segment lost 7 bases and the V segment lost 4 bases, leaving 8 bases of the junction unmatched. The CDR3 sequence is CASSPSGQGDVGYTF. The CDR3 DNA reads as TGTGCCAGCAGCCCATCGGGACAGGGGGATGTTGGCTACACCTTC.

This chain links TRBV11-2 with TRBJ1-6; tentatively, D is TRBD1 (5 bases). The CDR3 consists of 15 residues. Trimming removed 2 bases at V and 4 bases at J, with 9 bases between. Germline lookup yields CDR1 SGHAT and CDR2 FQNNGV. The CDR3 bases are TGTGCCAGCAGCTTATACAGGCAATATAATTCACCCCTCCACTTT. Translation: CASSLYRQYNSPLHF.